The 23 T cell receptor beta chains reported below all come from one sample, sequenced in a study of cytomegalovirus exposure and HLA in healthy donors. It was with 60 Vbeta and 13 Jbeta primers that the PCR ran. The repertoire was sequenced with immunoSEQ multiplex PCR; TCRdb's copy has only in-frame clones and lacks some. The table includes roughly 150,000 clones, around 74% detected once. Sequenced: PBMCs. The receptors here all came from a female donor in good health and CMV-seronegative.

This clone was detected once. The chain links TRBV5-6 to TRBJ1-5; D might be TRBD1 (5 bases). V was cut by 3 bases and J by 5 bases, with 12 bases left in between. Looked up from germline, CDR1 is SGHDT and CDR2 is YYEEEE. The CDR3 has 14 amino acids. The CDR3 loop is CASSSGPGDQPQHF. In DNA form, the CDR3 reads TGTGCCAGCAGCTCCGGGCCGGGGGATCAGCCCCAGCATTTT.

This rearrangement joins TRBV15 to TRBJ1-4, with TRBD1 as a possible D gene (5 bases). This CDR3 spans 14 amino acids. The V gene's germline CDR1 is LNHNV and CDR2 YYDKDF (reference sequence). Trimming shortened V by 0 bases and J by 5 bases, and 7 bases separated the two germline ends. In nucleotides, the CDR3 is TGTGCCACCAGCAGAGATCGGACAAATGAAAAACTGTTTTTT. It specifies CATSRDRTNEKLFF.

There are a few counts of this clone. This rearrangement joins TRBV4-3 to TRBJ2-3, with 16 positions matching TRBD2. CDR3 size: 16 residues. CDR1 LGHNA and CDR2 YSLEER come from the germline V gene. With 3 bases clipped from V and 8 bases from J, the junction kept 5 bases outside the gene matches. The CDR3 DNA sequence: TGCGCCAGCAGCCAGGGACTAGCGGGGGGGCCTGTTACGCAGTATTTT. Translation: CASSQGLAGGPVTQYF.

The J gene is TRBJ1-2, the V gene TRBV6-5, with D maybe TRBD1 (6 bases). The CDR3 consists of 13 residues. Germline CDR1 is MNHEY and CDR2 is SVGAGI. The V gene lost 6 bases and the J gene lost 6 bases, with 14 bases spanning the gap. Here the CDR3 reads CASRWGQGHGYTF. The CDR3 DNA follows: TGTGCCAGCAGATGGGGTCAGGGGCATGGCTACACCTTC.

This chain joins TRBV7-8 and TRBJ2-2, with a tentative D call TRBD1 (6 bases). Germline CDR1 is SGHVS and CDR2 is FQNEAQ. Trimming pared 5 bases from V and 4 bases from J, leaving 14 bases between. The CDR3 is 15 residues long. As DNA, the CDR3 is TGTGCCAGCAGCCGCCGGGACACCTTCACCGGGGAGCTGTTTTTT. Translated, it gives CASSRRDTFTGELFF.

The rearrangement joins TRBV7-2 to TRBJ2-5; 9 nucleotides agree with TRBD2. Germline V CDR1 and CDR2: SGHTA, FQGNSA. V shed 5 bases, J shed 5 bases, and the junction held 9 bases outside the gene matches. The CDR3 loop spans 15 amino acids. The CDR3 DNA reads TGTGCCAGCAGCCCGCGGGGGGGCATTGGGGAGACCCAGTACTTC. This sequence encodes CASSPRGGIGETQYF.

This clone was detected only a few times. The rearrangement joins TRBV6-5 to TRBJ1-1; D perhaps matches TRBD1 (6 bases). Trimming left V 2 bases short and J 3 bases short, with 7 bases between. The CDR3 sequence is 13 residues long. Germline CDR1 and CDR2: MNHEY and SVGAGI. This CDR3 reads CASSYPGDTEAFF. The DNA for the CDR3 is TGTGCCAGCAGTTACCCAGGGGACACTGAAGCTTTCTTT.

The CDR3 DNA sequence: TGCAGCGTGGAGGGACAGGGGCGTCTCTACAATGAGCAGTTCTTC. This gives the protein CSVEGQGRLYNEQFF. This chain links TRBV29-1 with TRBJ2-1; 10 bases map to TRBD1. The CDR3 length is 15 residues. V shed 6 bases and J 3 bases; nucleotides not matched to a gene: 8. The germline V gene encodes CDR1 SQVTM and CDR2 ANQGSEA.

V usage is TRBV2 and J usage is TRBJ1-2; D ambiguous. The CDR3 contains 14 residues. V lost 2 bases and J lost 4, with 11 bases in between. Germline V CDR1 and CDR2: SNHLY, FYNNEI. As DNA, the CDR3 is TGTGCCAGCAGTGAATCGGCCGGAGTCTATGGCTACACCTTC. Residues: CASSESAGVYGYTF. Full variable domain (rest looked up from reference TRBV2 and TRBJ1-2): EPEVTQTPSHQVTQMGQEVILRCVPISNHLYFYWYRQILGQKVEFLVSFYNNEISEKSEIFDDQFSVERPDGSNFTLKIRSTKLEDSAMYFCASSESAGVYGYTFGSGTRLTVV.

The CDR3 here is CASSLGTGDTGELFF. CDR3 sequence (DNA): TGCGCCAGCAGCTTGGGGACAGGGGACACCGGGGAGCTGTTTTTT. The rearrangement links TRBV5-1 to TRBJ2-2, with TRBD1 matching 9 bases. This CDR3 region has 15 residues. Germline trimming cut 0 bases from V and 3 bases from J; bases unmatched to any gene: 0. CDR1 and CDR2 (germline): SGHRS, YFSETQ.

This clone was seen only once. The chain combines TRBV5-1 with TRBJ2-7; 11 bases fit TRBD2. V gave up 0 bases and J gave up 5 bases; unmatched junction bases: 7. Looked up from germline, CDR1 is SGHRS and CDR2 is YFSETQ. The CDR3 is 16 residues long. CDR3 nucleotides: TGCGCCAGCAGCTTGGGTAGTCGGACTAGCGGGCACGAGCAGTACTTC. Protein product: CASSLGSRTSGHEQYF.

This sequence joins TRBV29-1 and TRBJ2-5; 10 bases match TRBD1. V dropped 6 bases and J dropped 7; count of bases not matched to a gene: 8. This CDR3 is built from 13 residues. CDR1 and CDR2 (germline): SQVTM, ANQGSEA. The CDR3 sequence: CSVTTGGFGTQYF. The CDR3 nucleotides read TGCAGCGTCACGACAGGGGGCTTTGGGACCCAGTACTTC.

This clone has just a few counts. Written as DNA, the CDR3 is TGTGCCAGCAGCCAGGGACAGGGCCCGGGGGAGCAGTACTTC. Amino acid sequence: CASSQGQGPGEQYF. The chain carries TRBV7-6 and TRBJ2-7, with TRBD1 identical over 9 bases. The V and J ends lost 5 bases and 7 bases, in that order; junction bases with no gene match: 9. Looked up from germline, CDR1 is SGHVS and CDR2 is FNYEAQ. This CDR3 is 14 amino acids long.

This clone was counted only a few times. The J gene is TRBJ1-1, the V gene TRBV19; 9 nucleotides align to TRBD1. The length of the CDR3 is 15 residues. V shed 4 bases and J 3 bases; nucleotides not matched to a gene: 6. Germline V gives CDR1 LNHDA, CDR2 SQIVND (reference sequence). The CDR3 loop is CASSTGQGTDTEAFF. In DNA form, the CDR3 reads TGTGCCAGTAGTACTGGACAGGGGACCGACACTGAAGCTTTCTTT.

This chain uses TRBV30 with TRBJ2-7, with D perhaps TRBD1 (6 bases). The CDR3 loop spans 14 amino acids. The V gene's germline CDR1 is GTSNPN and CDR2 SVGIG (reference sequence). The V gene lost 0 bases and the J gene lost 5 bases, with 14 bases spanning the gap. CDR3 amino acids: CAWSVWGQDDEQYF. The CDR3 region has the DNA TGTGCCTGGAGTGTCTGGGGGCAAGATGACGAGCAGTACTTC. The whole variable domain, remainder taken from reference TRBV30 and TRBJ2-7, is SQTIHQWPATLVQPVGSPLSLECTVEGTSNPNLYWYRQAAGRGLQLLFYSVGIGQISSEVPQNLSASRPQDRQFILSSKKLLLSDSGFYLCAWSVWGQDDEQYFGPGTRLTVT.

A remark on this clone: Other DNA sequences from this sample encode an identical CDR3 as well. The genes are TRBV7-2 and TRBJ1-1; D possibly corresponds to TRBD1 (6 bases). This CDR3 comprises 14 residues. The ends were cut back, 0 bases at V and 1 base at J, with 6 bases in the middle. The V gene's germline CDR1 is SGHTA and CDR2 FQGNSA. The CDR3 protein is CASSLAGANTEAFF. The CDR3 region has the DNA TGTGCCAGCAGCTTAGCGGGGGCGAACACTGAAGCTTTCTTT.

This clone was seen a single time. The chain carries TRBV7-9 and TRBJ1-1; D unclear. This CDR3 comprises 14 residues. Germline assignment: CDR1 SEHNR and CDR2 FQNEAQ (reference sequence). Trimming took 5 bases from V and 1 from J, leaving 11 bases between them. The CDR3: CASSPTEANTEAFF. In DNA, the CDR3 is TGTGCCAGCAGCCCCACCGAAGCGAACACTGAAGCTTTCTTT.

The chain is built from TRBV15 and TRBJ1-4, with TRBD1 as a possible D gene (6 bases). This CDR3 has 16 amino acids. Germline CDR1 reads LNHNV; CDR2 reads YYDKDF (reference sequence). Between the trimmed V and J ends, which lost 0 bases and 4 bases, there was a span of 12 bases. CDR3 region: CATSRDRKGGNEKLFF. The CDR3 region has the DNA TGTGCCACCAGCAGAGATCGGAAAGGGGGTAATGAAAAACTGTTTTTT.

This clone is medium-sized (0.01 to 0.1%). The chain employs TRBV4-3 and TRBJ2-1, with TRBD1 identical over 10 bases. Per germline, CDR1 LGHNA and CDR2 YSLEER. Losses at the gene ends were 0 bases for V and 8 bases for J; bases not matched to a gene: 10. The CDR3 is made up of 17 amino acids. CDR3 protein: CASSQDLAGQGGDEQFF. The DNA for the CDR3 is TGCGCCAGCAGCCAAGATCTTGCCGGACAGGGGGGAGATGAGCAGTTCTTC.

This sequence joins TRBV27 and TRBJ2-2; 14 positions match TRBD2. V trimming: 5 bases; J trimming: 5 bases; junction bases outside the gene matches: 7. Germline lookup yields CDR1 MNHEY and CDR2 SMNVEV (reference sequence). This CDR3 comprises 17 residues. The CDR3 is CASSTGLAGVGTGELFF. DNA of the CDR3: TGTGCCAGCAGTACGGGACTAGCGGGAGTTGGTACCGGGGAGCTGTTTTTT.

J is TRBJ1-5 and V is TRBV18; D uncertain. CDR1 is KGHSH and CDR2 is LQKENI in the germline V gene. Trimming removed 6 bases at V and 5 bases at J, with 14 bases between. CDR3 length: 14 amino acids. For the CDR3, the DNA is TGTGCCAGCTCCCCGATTACGGCGGATCAGCCCCAGCATTTT. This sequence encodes CASSPITADQPQHF.

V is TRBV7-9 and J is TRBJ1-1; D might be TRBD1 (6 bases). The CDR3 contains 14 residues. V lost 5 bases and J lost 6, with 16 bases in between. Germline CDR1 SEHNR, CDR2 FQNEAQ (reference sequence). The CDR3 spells CASSPGTRWAEAFF. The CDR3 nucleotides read TGTGCCAGCAGCCCCGGGACAAGGTGGGCTGAAGCTTTCTTT.

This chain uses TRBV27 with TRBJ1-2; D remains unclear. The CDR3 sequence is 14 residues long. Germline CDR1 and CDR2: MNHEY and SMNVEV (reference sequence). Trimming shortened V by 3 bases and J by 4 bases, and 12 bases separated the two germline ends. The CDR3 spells CASSFTENSYGYTF. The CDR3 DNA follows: TGTGCCAGCAGTTTTACCGAGAACTCCTATGGCTACACCTTC.